The T cell receptor beta chain under discussion was sequenced for a study of T cells in Graves' hyperthyroidism and ophthalmopathy. This clonotype was recorded many times. The target antigen is unknown. Study findings and constraints: A median approximately 6.8 months before onset, the model predicted ophthalmopathy. Most thyroid clonotypes that were expanded above 0.001 also turned up in blood. A model of 13 V-J pairs discriminated ophthalmopathy from stable hyperthyroidism.

What was amplified from RNA transcripts were TCR beta CDR3 regions. In the first-round RT-PCR of the TCR CDR3, the HTBI primer set was used. In TCRdb, the multiplex PCR reads were re-called with MiXCR into one record per CDR3 protein. The table shows about 380,000 distinct CDR3 sequences, with around 13% occurring only once. The V and J ends lost 3 bases and 5 bases respectively, with 10 bases between them. Per the germline V gene, CDR1 is ENHRY and CDR2 is SYGVKD. The CDR3 covers 14 residues. Ophthalmopathy patients had Clinical Activity Score at least 3, NOSPECS grade at least 4, duration under 3 months.

The chain uses TRBV10-3 and TRBJ1-4; no reliable D call. The sequencing input was blood. This receptor was taken from a woman aged 30 to 39 with Graves' ophthalmopathy. CDR3 residues: CAISDSGGNEKLFF. CDR3 bases: TGTGCCATCAGTGATTCGGGAGGAAATGAAAAACTGTTTTTT.